This is a list of T cell receptor beta chains from one sample in a study of response to subunit inactivated influenza vaccine. TCRdb re-called the RT-PCR reads with MiXCR, one entry per CDR3 protein. Of under 550,000 distinct CDR3 sequences in the sample, less than 10% were seen once. The input for sequencing was PBMCs from blood, taken roughly 24 months after vaccination. All receptors derive from a man between 50 and 75 years old who received an inactivated influenza vaccine. Each CDR3 is given with its conserved first and last residue. Each record gives: D gene, J gene, clone size, V gene, CDR3 DNA, CDR3 protein. A D gene is named only where the DNA matches it firmly. Some rows mark clone size as missing; the rest say once, few, many or name a class of expanded clone.

TRBD1	TRBJ2-1	many	TRBV7-6	TGTGCCAGCAGCTTAGGGGGACAGTACAATGAGCAGTTCTTC	CASSLGGQYNEQFF
TRBD2	TRBJ2-1	many	TRBV12-3/TRBV12-4	TGTGCCAGCAGTTTTGGCCGACTAGCGGGGTTTACAACACAGTTCTTC	CASSFGRLAGFTTQFF
NA	TRBJ2-3	many	TRBV5-5	TGTGCCAGCAGTCGCGGACAGACAGATACGCAGTATTTT	CASSRGQTDTQYF
TRBD1	TRBJ1-2	NA	TRBV3-1	TGTGCCAGCAGCCAGCATTTACAGGGGAACTATGGCTACACCTTC	CASSQHLQGNYGYTF
TRBD1	TRBJ2-4	many	TRBV6-2/TRBV6-3	TGTGCCAGCTTGTACTCAGGGGGCCCGAAAAACATTCAGTACTTC	CASLYSGGPKNIQYF
NA	TRBJ2-2	NA	TRBV7-9	TGTGCCAGCTGGGTGAACACCGGGGAGCTGTTTTTT	CASWVNTGELFF
TRBD1	TRBJ2-2	NA	TRBV11-3	TGTGCCAGCAGCTTAGCGGGACAGGGAGACACCGGGGAGCTGTTTTTT	CASSLAGQGDTGELFF
NA	TRBJ2-3	many	TRBV12-3/TRBV12-4	TGTGCCAGCAGTTCGACAGGGAGGACAGATACGCAGTATTTT	CASSSTGRTDTQYF
TRBD2	TRBJ2-1	many	TRBV12-3/TRBV12-4	TGTGCCAGCAGTTTTAGGGGACTAGCGGGAGGGCTTCAAGGTTCTAGCAATGAGCAGTTCTTC	CASSFRGLAGGLQGSSNEQFF
NA	TRBJ1-4	few	TRBV12-3/TRBV12-4	TGTGCCAGCAGTTTTGACGGGGGTACTAATGAAAAACTGTTTTTT	CASSFDGGTNEKLFF
NA	TRBJ2-1	few	TRBV30	TGTGCCTGGAATCGAGCACCAATGAAGCAGTTCTTC	CAWNRAPMKQFF
NA	TRBJ1-2	few	TRBV12-3/TRBV12-4	TGTGCCAGCAGTTTAGCGCTAATGGGGGCCGGGCGGTATGGCTACACCTTC	CASSLALMGAGRYGYTF
TRBD2	TRBJ2-4	many	TRBV29-1	TGCAGCGTTGAGGGACTAGCGGGAGTCAAAAACATTCAGTACTTC	CSVEGLAGVKNIQYF
NA	TRBJ1-4	few	TRBV11-2	TGTGCCAGCAGCTTGACGGACAGTGCAACTAATGAAAAACTGTTTTTT	CASSLTDSATNEKLFF
TRBD2	TRBJ2-7	NA	TRBV7-2	TGTGCCAGCAGCCTAGTAGCGGGAGCGATCTACGAGCAGTACTTC	CASSLVAGAIYEQYF
NA	TRBJ2-7	few	TRBV4-3	TGCGCCAGCAGCCAAGATTGGCAGTCCTACGAGCAGTACTTC	CASSQDWQSYEQYF
NA	TRBJ2-2	many	TRBV6-2/TRBV6-3	TGTGCCAGCAGTCCCGTGACCGGGGAGCTGTTTTTT	CASSPVTGELFF
TRBD2	TRBJ2-3	many	TRBV12-3/TRBV12-4	TGTGCCAGCACCCCCGCAGCGGGAGGAAAAAATACGCAGTATTTT	CASTPAAGGKNTQYF
TRBD2	TRBJ2-1	few	TRBV29-1	TGCAGCGTTGCGGCGGGAGGGCAGGTAGAGCAGTTCTTC	CSVAAGGQVEQFF
NA	TRBJ2-5	NA	TRBV29-1	TGCAGCGTGGCCAGGAGCAGCCAAGAGACCCAGTACTTC	CSVARSSQETQYF
NA	TRBJ2-1	NA	TRBV20-1	TGCAGTGCTAGACCGACCCCCTCACCGGGACCAGCGTACAATGAGCAGTTCTTC	CSARPTPSPGPAYNEQFF
TRBD2	TRBJ2-5	few	TRBV20-1	TGCAGTGCTAGTTGGACTAGCGGGAACCAGTACTTC	CSASWTSGNQYF
NA	TRBJ1-1	few	TRBV7-9	TGTGCCAGCAGCTTCCAGGGAGTGGGCACTGAAGCTTTCTTT	CASSFQGVGTEAFF
NA	TRBJ2-3	NA	TRBV20-1	TGCAGTGCTAGAGATGGGTCGGTCAGCACAGATACGCAGTATTTT	CSARDGSVSTDTQYF
NA	TRBJ1-3	few	TRBV7-9	TGTGCCAGCATAAGCGGCTCGGTCAAGCCTGGAAACACCATATATTTT	CASISGSVKPGNTIYF
NA	TRBJ1-2	NA	TRBV12-3/TRBV12-4	TGTGCCAGCTCCGCTCGATCCGGGACACCATATGGCTACACCTTC	CASSARSGTPYGYTF
NA	TRBJ2-3	NA	TRBV29-1	TGCAGCGTTGCTGCCTTCGGGCAGCGGAACACAGATACGCAGTATTTT	CSVAAFGQRNTDTQYF
TRBD1	TRBJ2-1	many	TRBV24-1	TGTGCCACCAGTGATGGCTCCGGGACAGGGGTGGATGAGCAGTTCTTC	CATSDGSGTGVDEQFF
TRBD1	TRBJ1-5	few	TRBV25-1	TGTGCCAGCAGTGGACAGGGAAGAGGACAGCCCCAGCATTTT	CASSGQGRGQPQHF
TRBD1	TRBJ2-7	few	TRBV7-8	TGTGCCAGCAGCTGGGGGACAGGGGGTGTGCCCGAGCAGTACTTC	CASSWGTGGVPEQYF
NA	TRBJ1-1	NA	TRBV4-3	TGCGCCAGCAGCCAAGATGAAGCCAGGGTTGGAGGGGCCGAAGCTTTCTTT	CASSQDEARVGGAEAFF
NA	TRBJ1-1	NA	TRBV30	TGTGCCTGGACAGGGGACTCGAACACTGAAGCTTTCTTT	CAWTGDSNTEAFF
TRBD1	TRBJ1-1	NA	TRBV27	TGTGCCAGCAAGTTGGGCGTACAGGGGAGGGGGACTGAAGCTTTCTTT	CASKLGVQGRGTEAFF
NA	TRBJ2-3	many	TRBV7-2	TGTGCCAGCAGCTTAGCCCTATCAAGCGGAGCTAGCACAGATACGCAGTATTTT	CASSLALSSGASTDTQYF
NA	TRBJ2-1	NA	TRBV4-1	TGCGCCAGCAGCCAAGTGGCGGGGATCTACAATGAGCAGTTCTTC	CASSQVAGIYNEQFF
TRBD1	TRBJ2-7	many	TRBV6-1	TGTGCCAGCCGCCCCGTTCAGGGGGCGCACGAGCAGTACTTC	CASRPVQGAHEQYF
NA	TRBJ2-7	NA	TRBV20-1	TGCAGTGCTAGAGATTCTCATAGACAGCGCTACGAGCAGTACTTC	CSARDSHRQRYEQYF